The 29 T cell receptor beta chains given below trace back to one sample, sequenced in a study of response to subunit inactivated influenza vaccine (dated by TCRdb to 2017 to 2018). Library creation used RT-PCR. The instrument was an Illumina HiSeq 2500. TCRdb reprocessed the public reads (quality trimming at Q25 with fastp, clone calling with MiXCR) and kept in-frame beta chains. Rows are unified per CDR3 protein, each entry keeping the most common DNA and genes. The sample has about 500,000 distinct CDR3 sequences on record, 16% of them singletons. The leading ten clones occupy 2.5% to 3.5% of the sample. Sample: CD4+ T cells sorted from PBMCs, taken around 25 months after vaccination. The receptors come from a man between 50 and 75 years old who received an inactivated influenza vaccine. Donor details come from another sample of the same person, matched by shared clones.

This chain joins TRBV5-1 and TRBJ2-2; no clear D gene. The CDR3 covers 14 residues. The V gene's germline CDR1 is SGHRS and CDR2 YFSETQ. V shed 3 bases and J shed 2 bases, with 8 bases lying between them. CDR3 in DNA: TGCGCCAGCAGCTCAGACACAAACACCGGGGAGCTGTTTTTT. This codes for CASSSDTNTGELFF.

The chain is built from TRBV11-2 and TRBJ1-5, with a possible D match to TRBD1 (5 bases). CDR1 is SGHAT and CDR2 is FQNNGV in the germline V gene. V was trimmed by 0 bases and J by 0 bases, leaving 18 bases between them. The CDR3 is 19 amino acids. CDR3 nucleotides: TGTGCCAGCAGCTTAGAGTGGGGAATTGGGGCATATAGCAATCAGCCCCAGCATTTT. It codes for CASSLEWGIGAYSNQPQHF.

V gene TRBV20-1 combines with J gene TRBJ2-1; 8 bases map to TRBD1. J was trimmed by 1 base and V by 1 base; bases with no gene match: 6. The germline CDR1 and CDR2 sequences are DFQATT and SNEGSKA (reference sequence). CDR3 length: 16 residues. The CDR3 DNA reads as TGCAGTGCTAGAGCATCCGGGACAGGATCCTACAATGAGCAGTTCTTC. Its translation is CSARASGTGSYNEQFF.

V usage is TRBV24-1 and J usage is TRBJ2-1; the D gene is possibly TRBD2 (6 bases). Germline assignment: CDR1 KGHDR and CDR2 SFDVKD. This CDR3 contains 15 residues. Trimming cost V 4 bases and J 3 bases, with 12 bases left between them. CDR3 sequence: CATSEAGNVYNEQFF. In DNA, the CDR3 is TGTGCCACCAGTGAAGCGGGCAACGTCTACAATGAGCAGTTCTTC.

J is TRBJ1-1 and V is TRBV18; 7 nucleotides agree with TRBD1. The CDR3 extends over 13 amino acids. The germline gives CDR1 KGHSH, CDR2 LQKENI. V trimming: 5 bases; J trimming: 6 bases; junction bases outside the gene matches: 6. The CDR3 is CASSVTGVPEAFF. As DNA, the CDR3 is TGTGCCAGCTCAGTAACAGGGGTCCCTGAAGCTTTCTTT.

This clonotype was seen ten or more times. CDR3 in DNA: TGTGCCAGCAGTTTAACGAATTCACCCCTCCACTTT. It yields the protein CASSLTNSPLHF. V gene TRBV12-3 or TRBV12-4 combines with J gene TRBJ1-6; D call uncertain. Trimming removed 2 bases at V and 7 bases at J, with 3 bases between. The length of the CDR3 is 12 residues.

The table lists this clonotype with many counts. This rearrangement joins TRBV4-1 to TRBJ2-7; tentative D call: TRBD1 (5 bases). CDR3 length: 15 residues. From germline, CDR1 is MGHRA and CDR2 YSYEKL. V lost 0 bases, J lost 5 bases, and 14 bases lay in between. CDR3: CASSQETVRVHEQYF. The CDR3 nucleotides are TGCGCCAGCAGCCAAGAAACAGTCAGGGTCCACGAGCAGTACTTC.

This clonotype was observed a few times. The V call is TRBV7-9, the J call TRBJ2-3, with TRBD2 matching over 8 bases. CDR3 length: 16 residues. The germline V gene has CDR1 SEHNR and CDR2 FQNEAQ (reference sequence). V shed 4 bases, J shed 2 bases, and the junction held 8 bases outside the gene matches. The CDR3 spells CASSSTGTSITDTQYF. CDR3 nucleotide sequence: TGTGCCAGCAGCTCTACCGGGACTAGTATCACAGATACGCAGTATTTT.

This clonotype was detected only a few times. V and J are TRBV20-1 and TRBJ2-1, with D possibly being TRBD2 (5 bases). Germline CDR1 is DFQATT and CDR2 is SNEGSKA (reference sequence). The CDR3 spans 14 residues. The ends were cut back, 5 bases at V and 3 bases at J, with 14 bases in the middle. CDR3 in amino acids: CSALEEVGYNEQFF. CDR3 bases: TGCAGTGCTTTGGAGGAGGTAGGCTACAATGAGCAGTTCTTC.

This clonotype has more than one count but fewer than ten. The V call is TRBV6-2 or TRBV6-3, the J call TRBJ2-3; 9 bases map to TRBD2. Trimming took 5 bases from V and 2 from J; bases not matched to a gene: 8. CDR1 MNHEY and CDR2 SVGEGT come from the germline V gene. The length of the CDR3 is 16 residues. CDR3 amino acids: CASSPTSGSFTDTQYF. The CDR3 nucleotides are TGTGCCAGCAGTCCGACTAGCGGATCATTCACAGATACGCAGTATTTT.

The V gene is TRBV10-3, the J gene TRBJ2-5; 9 bases line up with TRBD1. From germline, CDR1 is ENHRY and CDR2 SYGVKD. The junction had 13 bases not matched to a gene; V was cut back by 7 bases and J by 4 bases. The CDR3 covers 16 residues. CDR3 in amino acids: CAIMPSWGQGSETQYF. Here the CDR3 DNA reads TGTGCCATCATGCCCAGCTGGGGACAGGGTTCAGAGACCCAGTACTTC.

This chain uses TRBV2 with TRBJ1-2; 11 bases are a match to TRBD1. The CDR3 length is 13 residues. V lost 6 bases and J lost 4; bases outside the gene matches: 1. Per germline, CDR1 SNHLY and CDR2 FYNNEI. The CDR3 spells CASSGTGGYGYTF. In DNA form, the CDR3 reads TGTGCCAGCAGCGGGACAGGGGGCTATGGCTACACCTTC.

This clonotype came up a few times. This rearrangement joins TRBV7-2 to TRBJ2-3; 8 bases match TRBD2. The germline CDR1 and CDR2 sequences are SGHTA and FQGNSA. The CDR3 contains 15 residues. The J segment lost 6 bases and the V segment lost 5 bases, leaving 10 bases of the junction unmatched. Here the CDR3 reads CASSPRRGGFDTQYF. The CDR3 DNA reads as TGTGCCAGCAGCCCCAGACGGGGGGGCTTCGATACGCAGTATTTT.

Only a few counts were recorded for this clonotype. The chain carries TRBV27 and TRBJ2-3; 7 bases map to TRBD2. V shed 1 base, J shed 1 base, and the junction held 2 bases outside the gene matches. The CDR3 covers 15 residues. Germline CDR1 reads MNHEY; CDR2 reads SMNVEV (reference sequence). The CDR3 DNA reads as TGTGCCAGCAGTTTATGGGCGGGAGGCACAGATACGCAGTATTTT. Translated: CASSLWAGGTDTQYF.

The chain is built from TRBV6-1 and TRBJ2-4; possibly TRBD1 for D (6 bases). V lost 6 bases and J 6 bases, leaving 18 bases between the germline ends. CDR3 length: 15 amino acids. Germline CDR1 is MNHNS and CDR2 is SASEGT. Written as DNA, the CDR3 is TGTGCCAGCAGCCCCAGATCGGGACAAGGAAACATTCAGTACTTC. Amino acids: CASSPRSGQGNIQYF.

This clonotype was seen at least ten times. The V gene is TRBV20-1, the J gene TRBJ2-1; D is unresolved. V dropped 4 bases and J dropped 4 bases, with 5 bases sitting between them. Germline loops: CDR1 DFQATT, CDR2 SNEGSKA (reference sequence). The CDR3 length is 11 residues. The CDR3 DNA follows: TGCAGTGCTACGGTATACAATGAGCAGTTCTTC. It codes for CSATVYNEQFF.

This clonotype was counted at least ten times. The chain has TRBV4-2 and TRBJ2-3; D is possibly TRBD1 (6 bases). V was cut by 3 bases and J by 4 bases, with 14 bases left in between. The CDR3 runs 15 residues. Germline V lookup: CDR1 LGHNA, CDR2 YNFKEQ. CDR3 DNA: TGTGCCAGCAGCCACAAACAGGGTACCCCAGATACGCAGTATTTT. Protein product: CASSHKQGTPDTQYF.

The gene calls are TRBV10-3 and TRBJ2-5, with D hard to call. V lost 4 bases and J lost 2, with 5 bases in between. The germline gives CDR1 ENHRY, CDR2 SYGVKD. This CDR3 comprises 12 residues. The CDR3 sequence: CAISGAQETQYF. The CDR3 DNA follows: TGTGCCATCAGTGGGGCGCAAGAGACCCAGTACTTC.

In this sample, this clonotype turned up many times. For the CDR3, the DNA is TGTGCCATCAGGAAAACAGGGGAAGCAGCCCAGTACTTC. Encoded protein: CAIRKTGEAAQYF. V is TRBV10-3 and J is TRBJ2-5, with TRBD1 matching 7 bases. J lost 9 bases, V lost 6 bases, and 10 bases had no gene match. The CDR3 covers 13 residues. Germline V gene sequence: CDR1 ENHRY, CDR2 SYGVKD.

This chain connects TRBV29-1 to TRBJ2-2; D not certain. The germline gives CDR1 SQVTM, CDR2 ANQGSEA. There are 13 residues in the CDR3. V dropped 3 bases and J dropped 9 bases, with 14 bases sitting between them. In DNA, the CDR3 is TGCAGCGTTGAGCATGACGGCGGCAGGGAGCTGTTTTTT. Translating it yields CSVEHDGGRELFF.

This clonotype was counted between two and nine times. This sequence joins TRBV5-6 and TRBJ2-5; D gene unclear. Germline assignment: CDR1 SGHDT and CDR2 YYEEEE. Trimming took 4 bases from V and 3 from J, leaving 13 bases between them. This CDR3 is 14 amino acids long. The DNA for the CDR3 is TGTGCCAGCAGCCCTGGAAGTTCTGAAGAGACCCAGTACTTC. Translated: CASSPGSSEETQYF.

The rearrangement uses TRBV7-9 and TRBJ2-1; unclear D gene. This CDR3 spans 13 amino acids. The germline V gene has CDR1 SEHNR and CDR2 FQNEAQ (reference sequence). V gave up 3 bases and J gave up 6 bases, with 9 bases separating them. CDR3 in amino acids: CASSFYESNEQFF. The CDR3 nucleotides are TGTGCCAGCAGCTTTTATGAGTCCAATGAGCAGTTCTTC.

This clonotype was seen only a few times. This rearrangement joins TRBV12-3 or TRBV12-4 to TRBJ2-7; TRBD1 aligns across 7 bases. Trimming removed 4 bases from V and 8 bases from J; junction bases left unmatched: 11. The CDR3 is 14 residues long. The CDR3 nucleotides read TGTGCCAGCAGTTCGCCGACAGGGAATGTAAAGCAGTACTTC. Protein sequence: CASSSPTGNVKQYF.

This sequence joins TRBV7-2 and TRBJ2-1, with 8 bases that match TRBD1. This CDR3 is 12 amino acids long. V trimming: 5 bases; J trimming: 12 bases; junction bases outside the gene matches: 6. Germline loops: CDR1 SGHTA, CDR2 FQGNSA. This chain's CDR3 is CASSRDRGGQFF. The CDR3 DNA is TGTGCCAGCAGCCGCGACAGGGGAGGGCAGTTCTTC.

The chain couples TRBV4-3 to TRBJ1-6, with D uncertain. The CDR3 consists of 15 residues. Trimming pared 2 bases from V and 7 bases from J, leaving 12 bases between. Per the germline V gene, CDR1 is LGHNA and CDR2 is YSLEER. The CDR3, as DNA: TGCGCCAGCAGCCAACGCACTGACGGGAATTCACCCCTCCACTTT. It yields the protein CASSQRTDGNSPLHF.

The chain joins TRBV24-1 to TRBJ2-5; tentative D call: TRBD1 (6 bases). Germline CDR1 reads KGHDR; CDR2 reads SFDVKD. The CDR3 covers 15 residues. Trimming stripped 3 bases from V and 2 bases from J, with 12 bases between. The CDR3: CATSDAYREQETQYF. The CDR3, as DNA: TGTGCCACCAGTGATGCCTACAGGGAACAAGAGACCCAGTACTTC.

This clonotype was seen repeatedly, ten times or more. The chain couples TRBV12-3 or TRBV12-4 to TRBJ2-1; D remains unclear. Trimming stripped 6 bases from V and 4 bases from J, with 13 bases between. This CDR3 spans 14 amino acids. The CDR3 nucleotides read TGTGCCAGCAGCCCGGTGGAAACGTACAATGAGCAGTTCTTC. Translated, it gives CASSPVETYNEQFF.

This clonotype was counted a few times. The rearrangement links TRBV6-6 to TRBJ2-5, with TRBD2 identical over 8 bases. Germline V CDR1 and CDR2: MNHNY, SVGAGI (reference sequence). V lost 7 bases to trimming and J lost 1 base; unmatched junction nucleotides: 2. The CDR3 spans 13 residues. The DNA of the CDR3 is TGTGCCAGCACCCGGGGGGGCCAAGAGACCCAGTACTTC. The encoded protein is CASTRGGQETQYF.

The V and J genes are TRBV7-2 and TRBJ2-3; TRBD2 might be the D (5 bases). The CDR3 length is 16 residues. V was trimmed by 7 bases and J by 0 bases, leaving 17 bases between them. Looked up from germline, CDR1 is SGHTA and CDR2 is FQGNSA. This CDR3 reads CASIEGPYSSTDTQYF. The CDR3 region has the DNA TGTGCCAGCATCGAGGGTCCCTACTCTAGCACAGATACGCAGTATTTT.